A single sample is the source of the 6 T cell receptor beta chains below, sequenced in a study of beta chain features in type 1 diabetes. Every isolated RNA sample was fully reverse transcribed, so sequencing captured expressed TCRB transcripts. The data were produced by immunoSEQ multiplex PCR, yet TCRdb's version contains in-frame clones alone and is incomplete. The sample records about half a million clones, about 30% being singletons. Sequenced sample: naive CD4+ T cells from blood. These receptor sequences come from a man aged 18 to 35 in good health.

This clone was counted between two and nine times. CDR3: CASSPEGLAGGPEQYF. The CDR3 DNA follows: TGCGCCAGCAGCCCGGAGGGACTAGCGGGAGGGCCCGAGCAGTACTTC. V usage is TRBV5-1 and J usage is TRBJ2-7, with TRBD2 matching over 16 bases. Germline values: CDR1 SGHRS, CDR2 YFSETQ. The V and J ends lost 4 bases and 6 bases, in that order; junction bases with no gene match: 7. This CDR3 spans 16 amino acids.

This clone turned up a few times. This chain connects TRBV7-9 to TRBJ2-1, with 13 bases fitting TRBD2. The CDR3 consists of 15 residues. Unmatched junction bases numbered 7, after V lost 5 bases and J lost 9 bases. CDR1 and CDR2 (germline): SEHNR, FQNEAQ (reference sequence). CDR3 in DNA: TGTGCCAGCAGCACTGGACTAGCGGGAGTTGGTGAGCAGTTCTTC. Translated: CASSTGLAGVGEQFF.

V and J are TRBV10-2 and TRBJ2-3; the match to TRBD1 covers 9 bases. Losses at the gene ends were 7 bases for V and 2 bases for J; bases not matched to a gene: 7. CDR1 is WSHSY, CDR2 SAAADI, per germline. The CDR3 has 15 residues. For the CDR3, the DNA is TGCGCCAGCACCGACAGGGGGGCTTTCACAGATACGCAGTATTTT. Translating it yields CASTDRGAFTDTQYF.

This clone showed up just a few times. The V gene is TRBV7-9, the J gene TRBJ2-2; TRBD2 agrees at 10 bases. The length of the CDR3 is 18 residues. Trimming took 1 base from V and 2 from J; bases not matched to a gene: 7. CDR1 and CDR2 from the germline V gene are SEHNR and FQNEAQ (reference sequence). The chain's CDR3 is CASSLVELAGRNTGELFF. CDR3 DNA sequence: TGTGCCAGCAGCTTAGTAGAACTAGCGGGGAGAAACACCGGGGAGCTGTTTTTT. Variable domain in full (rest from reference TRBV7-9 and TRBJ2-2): DTGVSQNPRHKITKRGQNVTFRCDPISEHNRLYWYRQTLGQGPEFLTYFQNEAQLEKSRLLSDRFSAERPKGSFSTLEIQRTEQGDSAMYLCASSLVELAGRNTGELFFGEGSRLTVL.

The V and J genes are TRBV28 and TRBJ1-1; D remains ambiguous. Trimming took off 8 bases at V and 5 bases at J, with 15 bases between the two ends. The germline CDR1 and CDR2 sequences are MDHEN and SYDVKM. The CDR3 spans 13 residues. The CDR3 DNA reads TGTGCCAGCCTCCCAGCAGCCCGGACTGAAGCTTTCTTT. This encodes CASLPAARTEAFF.

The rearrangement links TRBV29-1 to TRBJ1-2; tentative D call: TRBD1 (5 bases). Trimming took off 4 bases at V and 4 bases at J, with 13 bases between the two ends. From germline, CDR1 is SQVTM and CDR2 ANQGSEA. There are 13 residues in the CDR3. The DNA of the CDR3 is TGCAGCGTTGCCTACGGGACGGGCTATGGCTACACCTTC. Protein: CSVAYGTGYGYTF.